The 14 T cell receptor beta chains below all came from one sample that was sequenced in a study of blood T cell repertoires in COVID-19. Clones were sequenced by immunoSEQ multiplex PCR, and TCRdb holds only the in-frame ones, with some missing. This sample has more than 200,000 clones, with around nine tenths found just once. The specimen was peripheral blood. These receptors were collected from a man aged 40-55 years with acute or convalescent COVID-19.

This sequence joins TRBV10-3 and TRBJ1-1; a weak D match, TRBD1 (5 bases). The germline gives CDR1 ENHRY, CDR2 SYGVKD. This CDR3 is 12 amino acids long. V was pared by 2 bases and J by 5 bases, with 6 bases between. The CDR3 loop is CAISEGGTEAFF. In nucleotides, the CDR3 is TGTGCCATCAGTGAGGGGGGGACTGAAGCTTTCTTT.

The V and J genes are TRBV5-1 and TRBJ2-7; the D gene is possibly TRBD2 (7 bases). Germline lookup yields CDR1 SGHRS and CDR2 YFSETQ. Trimming took off 0 bases at V and 1 base at J, with 14 bases between the two ends. The CDR3 is made up of 16 amino acids. The CDR3 DNA reads as TGCGCCAGCAGCTTGGCGGCGGGGGCACCTTCCTACGAGCAGTACTTC. Its protein product is CASSLAAGAPSYEQYF.

This chain connects TRBV7-3 to TRBJ2-3; TRBD2 agrees at 9 bases. The CDR3 spans 14 residues. The J segment lost 4 bases and the V segment lost 2 bases, leaving 1 base of the junction unmatched. Germline V gene sequence: CDR1 SGHTA, CDR2 FQGTGA. For the CDR3, the DNA is TGTGCCAGCAGCTTACAGCGGGAGGCAGATACGCAGTATTTT. Translation gives CASSLQREADTQYF.

The chain combines TRBV10-3 with TRBJ1-6; 7 nucleotides align to TRBD1. The CDR3 covers 12 residues. The germline gives CDR1 ENHRY, CDR2 SYGVKD. Trimming removed 7 bases from V and 7 bases from J; junction bases left unmatched: 1. The CDR3 DNA is TGTGCCATCACAGGGGGGAATTCACCCCTCCACTTT. It is translated as CAITGGNSPLHF.

The chain has TRBV6-5 and TRBJ2-7; 9 bases map to TRBD1. Germline V CDR1 and CDR2: MNHEY, SVGAGI. This CDR3 has 14 residues. After removal of 2 bases from V and 6 bases from J, the junction contained 5 bases not matched to a gene. CDR3 protein: CASSYLTTGGEQYF. The CDR3 DNA reads TGTGCCAGCAGTTACCTGACGACAGGGGGCGAGCAGTACTTC.

V is TRBV9 and J is TRBJ2-2; 10 bases match TRBD1. J was trimmed by 4 bases and V by 4 bases; bases with no gene match: 4. From germline, CDR1 is SGDLS and CDR2 YYNGEE. CDR3 length: 15 amino acids. The CDR3 reads CASSTRTGGTGELFF. CDR3 DNA: TGTGCCAGCAGCACTCGGACAGGGGGCACCGGGGAGCTGTTTTTT.

The V call is TRBV10-3, the J call TRBJ1-1; 9 bases align to TRBD1. The CDR3 length is 14 residues. Germline CDR1 is ENHRY and CDR2 is SYGVKD. J lost 1 base, V lost 6 bases, and 3 bases had no gene match. In nucleotides, the CDR3 is TGTGCCATCAGCGCGGGACAGGGGAACACTGAAGCTTTCTTT. Translation: CAISAGQGNTEAFF.

In DNA form, the CDR3 reads TGTGCCAGTACCCGGGACAGGACGAATTCACCCCTCCACTTT. Translated: CASTRDRTNSPLHF. The rearrangement joins TRBV19 to TRBJ1-6, with TRBD1 matching 8 bases. The J segment lost 7 bases and the V segment lost 7 bases, leaving 6 bases of the junction unmatched. The CDR3 contains 14 residues. The germline gives CDR1 LNHDA, CDR2 SQIVND (reference sequence).

The chain has TRBV2 and TRBJ2-5, with 8 bases matching TRBD1. The junction had 4 bases not matched to a gene; V was cut back by 8 bases and J by 2 bases. The CDR3 has 13 amino acids. Germline V gene data show CDR1 as SNHLY and CDR2 as FYNNEI. The chain's CDR3 is CASRDRSQETQYF. Written as DNA, the CDR3 is TGTGCCAGCCGGGACAGGAGTCAAGAGACCCAGTACTTC.

In DNA, the CDR3 is TGCAGCGTTGTTCCGGGATTGGGGGAGCAGTACTTC. Translation gives CSVVPGLGEQYF. The gene calls are TRBV29-1 and TRBJ2-7; D is perhaps TRBD2 (5 bases). The CDR3 length is 12 residues. Per germline, CDR1 SQVTM and CDR2 ANQGSEA. V dropped 4 bases and J dropped 7 bases, with 14 bases sitting between them.

This clone appeared a single time. V gene TRBV7-3 combines with J gene TRBJ1-1, with 9 bases identical to TRBD1. The junction had 6 bases not matched to a gene; V was cut back by 0 bases and J by 4 bases. CDR3 length equals 16 residues. Per germline, CDR1 SGHTA and CDR2 FQGTGA. CDR3 residues: CASSLTPTGGRTEAFF. CDR3 DNA sequence: TGTGCCAGCAGCTTAACGCCGACAGGGGGGCGCACTGAAGCTTTCTTT.

In this sample, this clone turned up once. The chain has TRBV2 and TRBJ2-2; D perhaps matches TRBD2 (5 bases). Trimming left V 4 bases short and J 0 bases short, with 9 bases between. This CDR3 contains 15 residues. Germline CDR1 SNHLY, CDR2 FYNNEI. CDR3 amino acids: CASSGRAANTGELFF. In nucleotides, the CDR3 is TGTGCCAGCAGTGGGCGGGCCGCGAACACCGGGGAGCTGTTTTTT.

The chain couples TRBV2 to TRBJ2-1; D uncertain. CDR3 length: 14 residues. The germline V gene has CDR1 SNHLY and CDR2 FYNNEI. Trimming took 8 bases from V and 0 from J, leaving 11 bases between them. The CDR3 DNA reads TGTGCCAGCTTTTATAGGAGCTCCTACAATGAGCAGTTCTTC. Protein sequence: CASFYRSSYNEQFF.

This clone was recorded once. The rearrangement joins TRBV5-8 to TRBJ1-6; D might be TRBD1 (6 bases). Deletions cut 4 bases from V and 6 bases from J, with 11 bases between. The CDR3 is made up of 14 amino acids. Germline V gives CDR1 SGHTS, CDR2 YDEGEE. CDR3 sequence: CASSIRGTNSPLHF. CDR3 nucleotide sequence: TGTGCCAGCAGCATTAGGGGGACTAATTCACCCCTCCACTTT.